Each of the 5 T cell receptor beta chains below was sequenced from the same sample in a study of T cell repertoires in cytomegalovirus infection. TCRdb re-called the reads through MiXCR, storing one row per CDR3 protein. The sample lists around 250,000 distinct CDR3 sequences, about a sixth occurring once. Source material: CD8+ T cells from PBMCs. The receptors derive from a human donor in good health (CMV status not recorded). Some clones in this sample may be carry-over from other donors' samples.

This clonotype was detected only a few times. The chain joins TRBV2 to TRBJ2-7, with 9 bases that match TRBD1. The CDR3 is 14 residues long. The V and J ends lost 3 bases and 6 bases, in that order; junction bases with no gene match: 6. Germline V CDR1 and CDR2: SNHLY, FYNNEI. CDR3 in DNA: TGTGCCAGCAGTGACGGGACAGGGCATGGCGAGCAGTACTTC. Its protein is CASSDGTGHGEQYF.

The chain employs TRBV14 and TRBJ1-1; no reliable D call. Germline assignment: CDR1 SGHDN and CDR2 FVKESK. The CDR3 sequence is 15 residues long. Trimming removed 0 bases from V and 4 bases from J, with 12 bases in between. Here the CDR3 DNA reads TGTGCCAGCAGCCAAGAGGGGATAGGCCCCACTGAAGCTTTCTTT. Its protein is CASSQEGIGPTEAFF.

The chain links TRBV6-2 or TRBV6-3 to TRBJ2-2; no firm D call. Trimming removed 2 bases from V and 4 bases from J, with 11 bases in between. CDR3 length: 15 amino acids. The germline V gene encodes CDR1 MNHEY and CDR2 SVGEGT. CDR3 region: CASSYGYSSTGELFF. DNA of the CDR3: TGTGCCAGCAGTTACGGGTACAGTTCCACCGGGGAGCTGTTTTTT.

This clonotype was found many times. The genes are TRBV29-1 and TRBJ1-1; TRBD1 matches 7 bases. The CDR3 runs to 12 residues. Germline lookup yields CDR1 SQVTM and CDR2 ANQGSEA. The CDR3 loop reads CIYTGANTEAFF. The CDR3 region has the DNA TGCATCTATACAGGGGCGAACACTGAAGCTTTCTTT.

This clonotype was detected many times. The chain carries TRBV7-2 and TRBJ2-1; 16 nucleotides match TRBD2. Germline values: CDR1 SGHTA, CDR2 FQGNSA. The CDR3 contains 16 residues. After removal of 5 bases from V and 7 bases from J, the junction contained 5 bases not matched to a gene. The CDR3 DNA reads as TGTGCCAGCAGCGGGACTAGCGGGGGGGTTTTTAATGAGCAGTTCTTC. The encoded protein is CASSGTSGGVFNEQFF.